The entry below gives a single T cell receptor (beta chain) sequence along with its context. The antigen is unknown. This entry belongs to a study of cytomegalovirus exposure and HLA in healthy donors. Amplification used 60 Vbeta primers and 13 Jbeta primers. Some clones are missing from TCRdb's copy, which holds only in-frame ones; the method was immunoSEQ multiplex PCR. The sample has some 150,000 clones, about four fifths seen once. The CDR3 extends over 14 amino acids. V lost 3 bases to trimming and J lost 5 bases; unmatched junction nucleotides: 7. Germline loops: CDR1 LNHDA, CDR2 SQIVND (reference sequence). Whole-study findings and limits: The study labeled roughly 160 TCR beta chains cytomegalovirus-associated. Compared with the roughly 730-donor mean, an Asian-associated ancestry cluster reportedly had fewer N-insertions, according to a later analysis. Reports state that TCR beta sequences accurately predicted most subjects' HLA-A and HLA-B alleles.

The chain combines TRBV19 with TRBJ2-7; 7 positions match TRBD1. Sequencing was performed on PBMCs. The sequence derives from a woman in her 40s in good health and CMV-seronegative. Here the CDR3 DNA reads TGTGCCAGTAGTATTCAACAGGGGAAGGACGAGCAGTACTTC. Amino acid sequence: CASSIQQGKDEQYF.